The clone carrying this T cell receptor beta chain has ten or more counts. Its antigen is currently unknown. Trimming took 3 bases from V and 0 from J, leaving 6 bases between them. The CDR3 loop spans 14 amino acids. The record originates from a study of early T cells in non-severe SARS-CoV-2 infection. Overall study context: The chains were unpaired, and the sequenced material was bulk RNA from unsorted whole blood.

Study-wide results and caveats: Matches to VDJdb favored anti-spike CD8 responses and missed private and CD4 specificities.

The library protocol tagged individual cDNA molecules with unique molecular identifiers. TCRdb processed the 5' RACE reads anew with MiXCR; each CDR3 protein has one entry. The sample lists over 25,000 distinct CDR3 sequences; around 6% were seen once. Sequences were obtained from whole blood. The source is an adult who was a healthcare worker with PCR-confirmed SARS-CoV-2 infection or an uninfected control (not recorded which). This chain links TRBV12-3 or TRBV12-4 with TRBJ1-5; D remains unclear. The CDR3 coding sequence is TGTGCCAGCAGTTTGGAGGCTAGCAATCAGCCCCAGCATTTT. Encoded protein: CASSLEASNQPQHF.